The T cell receptor beta chain described here comes from a study of CD8 T cells in Susac syndrome. Overall study results and limits: As the study acknowledged, the number of individuals in its TCR sequencing and HLA analysis was relatively small.

Turning to this clonotype: Its specificity is not known.

Reverse transcription used roughly 0.5 to 1 ug RNA and random hexamers. TCRdb reanalysed the immunoSEQ multiplex PCR reads using MiXCR and keeps one entry per CDR3 protein. The repertoire holds about 130,000 distinct CDR3 sequences, with about 90% as singletons. This CDR3 has 13 residues. V lost 6 bases and J 4 bases, leaving 12 bases between the germline ends. V and J are TRBV12-3 or TRBV12-4 and TRBJ1-1, with D tentatively TRBD1 (5 bases). The TCR comes from a human donor with multiple sclerosis. Sequences were obtained from CD8+ T cells from PBMCs. The CDR3 region is CASREPGITEAFF. CDR3 nucleotides: TGTGCCAGCAGAGAGCCAGGGATCACTGAAGCTTTCTTT.